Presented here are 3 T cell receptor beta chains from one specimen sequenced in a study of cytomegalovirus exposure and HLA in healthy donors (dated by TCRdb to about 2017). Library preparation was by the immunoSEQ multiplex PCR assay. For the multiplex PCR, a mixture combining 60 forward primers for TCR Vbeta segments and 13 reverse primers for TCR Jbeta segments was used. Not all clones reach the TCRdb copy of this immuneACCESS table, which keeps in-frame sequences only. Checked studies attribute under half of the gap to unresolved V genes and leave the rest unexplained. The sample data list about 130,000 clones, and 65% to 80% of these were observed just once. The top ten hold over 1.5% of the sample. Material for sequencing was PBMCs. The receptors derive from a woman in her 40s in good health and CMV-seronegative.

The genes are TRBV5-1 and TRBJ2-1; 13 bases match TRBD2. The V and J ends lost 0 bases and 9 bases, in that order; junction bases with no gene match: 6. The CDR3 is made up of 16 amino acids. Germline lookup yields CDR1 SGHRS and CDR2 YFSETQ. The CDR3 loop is CASSLGLAGGFGEQFF. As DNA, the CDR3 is TGCGCCAGCAGCTTGGGACTAGCGGGAGGATTTGGTGAGCAGTTCTTC. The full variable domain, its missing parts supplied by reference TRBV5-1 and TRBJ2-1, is KAGVTQTPRYLIKTRGQQVTLSCSPISGHRSVSWYQQTPGQGLQFLFEYFSETQRNKGNFPGRFSGRQFSNSRSEMNVSTLELGDSALYLCASSLGLAGGFGEQFFGPGTRLTVL.

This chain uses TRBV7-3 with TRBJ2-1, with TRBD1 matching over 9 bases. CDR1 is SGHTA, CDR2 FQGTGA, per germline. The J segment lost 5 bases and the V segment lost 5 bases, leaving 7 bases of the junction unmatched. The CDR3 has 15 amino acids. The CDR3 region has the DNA TGTGCCAGCAGCAAACCTGGGACAGGGAACAATGAGCAGTTCTTC. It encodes CASSKPGTGNNEQFF.

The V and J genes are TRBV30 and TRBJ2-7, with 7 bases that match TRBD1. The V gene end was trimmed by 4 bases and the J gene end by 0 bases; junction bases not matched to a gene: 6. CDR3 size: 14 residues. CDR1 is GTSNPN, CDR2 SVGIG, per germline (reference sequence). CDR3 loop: CAWTRQGSSYEQYF. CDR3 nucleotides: TGTGCCTGGACCCGACAGGGAAGCTCCTACGAGCAGTACTTC.